Shown below are 9 T cell receptor beta chains from a single sample sequenced in a study of cytomegalovirus exposure and HLA in healthy donors. Primers included in the PCR were 60 Vbeta and 13 Jbeta primers. Method: immunoSEQ multiplex PCR; TCRdb's copy keeps in-frame clones and lacks some. The sample includes under 200,000 clones, about 80% of them seen just once. The material sequenced was PBMCs. All receptors come from a man aged 30 to 45 in good health and CMV-seronegative.

The gene calls are TRBV4-1 and TRBJ2-7, with 8 bases aligning to TRBD2. Germline-derived CDR1 and CDR2 are MGHRA and YSYEKL. With 1 base clipped from V and 1 base from J, the junction kept 6 bases outside the gene matches. There are 16 residues in the CDR3. The CDR3 region has the DNA TGCGCCAGCAGCCAAGTTTCCCGGGGGGGATCCTACGAGCAGTACTTC. Amino acids: CASSQVSRGGSYEQYF.

The V and J genes are TRBV9 and TRBJ1-5; 11 bases line up with TRBD1. CDR1 is SGDLS and CDR2 is YYNGEE in the germline V gene. This CDR3 contains 14 residues. The trim removed 3 bases at V and 7 bases at J, leaving 3 bases unmatched. CDR3 bases: TGTGCCAGCAGCGCCAGGACAGGGGGCCAGCCCCAGCATTTT. The encoded protein is CASSARTGGQPQHF.

Only one count was recorded for this clone. This rearrangement joins TRBV28 to TRBJ2-7; 9 bases fit TRBD1. Germline-derived CDR1 and CDR2 are MDHEN and SYDVKM. V dropped 2 bases and J dropped 4; count of bases not matched to a gene: 3. The CDR3 loop spans 14 amino acids. Here the CDR3 DNA reads TGTGCCAGCAGTTTAGGACAGGGGATTTACGAGCAGTACTTC. Its protein product is CASSLGQGIYEQYF.

The chain has TRBV25-1 and TRBJ2-5; the D is unclear. The germline CDR1 and CDR2 sequences are MGHDK and SYGVNS. The CDR3 runs 11 residues. V gave up 7 bases and J gave up 1 base, with 4 bases separating them. CDR3 sequence (DNA): TGTGCCAGCACCTTCCAAGAGACCCAGTACTTC. Residues: CASTFQETQYF. The full variable domain, in which reference TRBV25-1 and TRBJ2-5 provide the parts outside the CDR3, is EADIYQTPRYLVIGTGKKITLECSQTMGHDKMYWYQQDPGMELHLIHYSYGVNSTEKGDLSSESTVSRIRTEHFPLTLESARPSHTSQYLCASTFQETQYFGPGTRLLVL.

The chain joins TRBV30 to TRBJ2-2; D may be TRBD2 (6 bases). With 0 bases removed from V and 6 bases from J, the gap between germline ends came to 11 bases. The CDR3 is made up of 14 amino acids. The germline V gene encodes CDR1 GTSNPN and CDR2 SVGIG (reference sequence). The CDR3 spells CAWSVGGMAGELFF. CDR3 DNA sequence: TGTGCCTGGAGTGTAGGAGGGATGGCCGGGGAGCTGTTTTTT.

The rearrangement uses TRBV28 and TRBJ2-7; possibly TRBD1 for D (6 bases). Trimming shortened V by 4 bases and J by 2 bases, and 12 bases separated the two germline ends. The CDR3 has 14 residues. CDR1 is MDHEN and CDR2 is SYDVKM in the germline V gene. The CDR3 DNA follows: TGTGCCAGCAGTTCCCCCGGGACACCCTACGAGCAGTACTTC. Translation: CASSSPGTPYEQYF.

This chain joins TRBV7-3 and TRBJ1-1; D unclear. The V and J ends lost 2 bases and 0 bases respectively, with 10 bases between them. The length of the CDR3 is 15 residues. Looked up from germline, CDR1 is SGHTA and CDR2 is FQGTGA. The CDR3 DNA follows: TGTGCCAGCAGCTTAGCCCCACAGTTGAACACTGAAGCTTTCTTT. Protein sequence: CASSLAPQLNTEAFF.

This clone came up a few times. The chain recombines TRBV4-1 with TRBJ1-1; 7 positions agree with TRBD1. CDR1 and CDR2 (germline): MGHRA, YSYEKL. Trimming removed 4 bases from V and 4 bases from J; junction bases left unmatched: 3. There are 13 residues in the CDR3. This CDR3 is CASSRQGATEAFF. The CDR3 nucleotides are TGCGCCAGCAGCCGACAGGGAGCCACTGAAGCTTTCTTT.

The V gene is TRBV19, the J gene TRBJ2-5; TRBD2 is a possible D gene (5 bases). Between the trimmed V and J ends, which lost 6 bases and 2 bases, there was a span of 16 bases. The CDR3 has 15 residues. Germline V CDR1 and CDR2: LNHDA, SQIVND (reference sequence). CDR3 region: CASSQTRVQQETQYF. The CDR3 DNA reads as TGTGCCAGTAGCCAAACGAGGGTCCAACAAGAGACCCAGTACTTC.